This section outlines one T cell receptor (beta chain) sequence together with its context. Original processing notes: Estimation of nucleated cell counts was performed using reference gene primer amplification. Here immunoSEQ multiplex PCR was the method, and the copy in TCRdb shows in-frame clones only, minus some. The DNA was the basis for D and trimming; V, J and clone size are from that table. The data show 75,000 to 95,000 clones, over 70% seen once. These data come from a study of blood T cell repertoires in COVID-19. About the research overall: There were acute and convalescent COVID-19 samples, and they came from the United States, Italy and Spain. T cells, B-cell-depleted T cells, or PBMCs provided the cDNA or gDNA that served as material.

V was cut by 1 base and J by 4 bases, with 6 bases left in between. The CDR3 contains 13 residues. Germline V CDR1 and CDR2: KGHDR, SFDVKD. The clonotype comes from a man aged 45 to 65 with active COVID-19. The sample consisted of peripheral blood. The V call is TRBV24-1, the J call TRBJ1-2; D remains ambiguous. The CDR3 DNA reads TGTGCCACCAGTGATTTACCAGGCTATGGCTACACCTTC. This encodes CATSDLPGYGYTF.